These 10 T cell receptor beta chains originate from one sample sequenced in a study of T cell responses to AZD1222 COVID-19 vaccine. Using immunoSEQ multiplex PCR, the repertoire was profiled, and TCRdb retains in-frame clones only, with some absent. This sample has 100,000 or so clones; about 89% occur once, and the top ten carry just over 4%. The source was peripheral blood, collected on day 0 of MenACWY control vaccination. These receptor sequences come from an adult in good health.

In its sample, this clone was seen once. The V gene is TRBV7-2, the J gene TRBJ2-3; 9 bases map to TRBD2. The trim removed 2 bases at V and 0 bases at J, leaving 6 bases unmatched. The CDR3 has 17 residues. CDR1 and CDR2 (germline): SGHTA, FQGNSA. CDR3 sequence (DNA): TGTGCCAGCAGCTTATCCAGCGGGGGGACTAGCACAGATACGCAGTATTTT. Its translation: CASSLSSGGTSTDTQYF.

The rearrangement links TRBV24-1 to TRBJ2-1; 7 bases fit TRBD1. The ends lost 4 bases at V and 0 bases at J; junction bases unmatched: 5. In germline, CDR1 is KGHDR, CDR2 SFDVKD. The CDR3 contains 16 residues. CDR3 sequence (DNA): TGTGCCACCAGTGACCCCAGGGGGTCCTCCTACAATGAGCAGTTCTTC. Its translation is CATSDPRGSSYNEQFF.

This rearrangement joins TRBV9 to TRBJ1-3; D unclear. CDR3 length: 15 amino acids. Looked up from germline, CDR1 is SGDLS and CDR2 is YYNGEE. Trimming removed 0 bases from V and 0 bases from J, with 7 bases in between. CDR3 loop: CASSVGEVSGNTIYF. The CDR3 DNA reads as TGTGCCAGCAGCGTAGGTGAGGTCTCTGGAAACACCATATATTTT.

V is TRBV15 and J is TRBJ2-2, with a tentative D call TRBD1 (5 bases). The CDR3 runs 15 residues. Germline CDR1 is LNHNV and CDR2 is YYDKDF (reference sequence). With 5 bases removed from V and 1 base from J, the gap between germline ends came to 11 bases. CDR3 nucleotide sequence: TGTGCCACCAGCCGGCAGGGTAGGAACACCGGGGAGCTGTTTTTT. It translates to CATSRQGRNTGELFF.

This clone came up once. The rearrangement links TRBV6-4 to TRBJ1-6; no clear D. This CDR3 has 14 amino acids. Between the trimmed V and J ends, which lost 4 bases and 7 bases, there was a span of 11 bases. Per the germline V gene, CDR1 is MRHNA and CDR2 is SNTAGT. The CDR3, as DNA: TGTGCCAGCAGTGTTGAGGGCCGGAATTCACCCCTCCACTTT. It specifies CASSVEGRNSPLHF.

The chain couples TRBV9 to TRBJ2-1; D uncertain. The CDR3 length is 16 residues. Trimming took off 4 bases at V and 5 bases at J, with 19 bases between the two ends. Germline V lookup: CDR1 SGDLS, CDR2 YYNGEE. In DNA form, the CDR3 reads TGTGCCAGCAGCCCCCGCCCCCGCCAAACAAACAATGAGCAGTTCTTC. This gives the protein CASSPRPRQTNNEQFF.

This CDR3 reads CASSRTSGGLWEQYF. The CDR3 bases are TGTGCCAGCAGCAGAACTAGCGGGGGTTTGTGGGAGCAGTACTTC. The chain combines TRBV7-2 with TRBJ2-7; the match to TRBD2 covers 11 bases. The junction had 10 bases not matched to a gene; V was cut back by 5 bases and J by 7 bases. CDR3 length: 15 amino acids. Germline V gene data show CDR1 as SGHTA and CDR2 as FQGNSA.

The chain combines TRBV7-6 with TRBJ2-1, with D perhaps TRBD1 or TRBD2 (5 bases each). Germline lookup yields CDR1 SGHVS and CDR2 FNYEAQ. V was pared by 5 bases and J by 2 bases, with 13 bases between. The CDR3 covers 15 residues. The chain's CDR3 is CASSLDGAPYNEQFF. For the CDR3, the DNA is TGTGCCAGCAGCCTAGACGGGGCCCCCTACAATGAGCAGTTCTTC.

This rearrangement joins TRBV20-1 to TRBJ2-7; TRBD1 matches at 7 bases. Germline-derived CDR1 and CDR2 are DFQATT and SNEGSKA (reference sequence). J lost 7 bases, V lost 7 bases, and 7 bases had no gene match. CDR3 length equals 11 residues. The chain's CDR3 is CSVPGQLEQYF. CDR3 bases: TGCAGTGTCCCGGGACAGTTAGAGCAGTACTTC.

The V gene is TRBV29-1, the J gene TRBJ1-1, with TRBD1 matching over 7 bases. Germline V gives CDR1 SQVTM, CDR2 ANQGSEA. The CDR3 consists of 15 residues. V was pared by 1 base and J by 1 base, with 6 bases of the junction left unmatched. Here the CDR3 DNA reads TGCAGCGTTGAAGGGTCTGACAGGGCGAACACTGAAGCTTTCTTT. Protein product: CSVEGSDRANTEAFF.